This T cell receptor beta chain was sequenced in a study of cytomegalovirus exposure and HLA in healthy donors. The V and J ends lost 2 bases and 9 bases, in that order; junction bases with no gene match: 6. The CDR3 has 14 residues. Per the germline V gene, CDR1 is SGHRS and CDR2 is YFSETQ. The assay was immunoSEQ multiplex PCR, and TCRdb's table has in-frame clones only and misses some. The repertoire includes about 220,000 clones, about 86% of them detected once, and roughly 3% sits in the top ten. V and J are TRBV5-1 and TRBJ2-7; 12 bases map to TRBD2. Source material: PBMCs. The receptor comes from a woman aged 18-29 years in good health and CMV-seronegative. The CDR3 spells CASSLRTSGTGQYF. As DNA, the CDR3 is TGCGCCAGCAGCTTAAGGACTAGCGGGACGGGGCAGTACTTC. Combining the CDR3 with reference TRBV5-1 and TRBJ2-7 gives the whole variable domain KAGVTQTPRYLIKTRGQQVTLSCSPISGHRSVSWYQQTPGQGLQFLFEYFSETQRNKGNFPGRFSGRQFSNSRSEMNVSTLELGDSALYLCASSLRTSGTGQYFGPGTRLTVT.